This T cell receptor (beta chain) was sequenced for a study of response to subunit inactivated influenza vaccine. Broader study findings: Researchers suggested that each seasonal influenza vaccination recruits few new T cells.

On this clonotype itself: Antigen specificity is unknown.

A single record per CDR3 protein comes from TCRdb applying MiXCR to the RT-PCR reads. Here the sample spans about 500,000 distinct CDR3 sequences, 16% being singletons. After removal of 4 bases from V and 4 bases from J, the junction contained 7 bases not matched to a gene. The length of the CDR3 is 14 residues. The germline V gene has CDR1 SGHDT and CDR2 YYEEEE. The input for sequencing was CD4+ T cells sorted from PBMCs, taken less than 30 months after vaccination. The TCR sequence derives from a man between 50 and 75 years old who received an inactivated influenza vaccine. The chain uses TRBV5-6 and TRBJ2-7, with TRBD1 matching 8 bases. CDR3 loop: CASSRRTGTYEQYF. In DNA form, the CDR3 reads TGTGCCAGCAGCCGAAGGACAGGGACATACGAGCAGTACTTC.